This TCR beta chain was identified during a study of CD8 T cells in Susac syndrome. The authors reverse transcribed roughly 0.5 to 1 ug RNA with random hexamers. TCRdb processed the immunoSEQ multiplex PCR reads anew with MiXCR; each CDR3 protein has one entry. Seen here are some 120,000 distinct CDR3 sequences, about 90% observed once, and the top ten hold less than 0.15%. Trimming took 1 base from V and 4 from J, leaving 13 bases between them. Germline CDR1 reads MGHRA; CDR2 reads YSYEKL. CDR3 length equals 15 residues. The sequence derives from a human donor in good health. The sequenced sample consisted of CD4+ T cells from PBMCs. This chain joins TRBV4-1 and TRBJ1-1; maybe TRBD1 (5 bases). CDR3 DNA sequence: TGCGCCAGCAGCCAAGTAATGGGGGATCGCACTGAAGCTTTCTTT. It encodes CASSQVMGDRTEAFF.